Here is one TCR beta chain with its context. Its antigen is currently unknown. This entry is derived from a study of cytomegalovirus exposure and HLA in healthy donors. Study as a whole: For the roughly 370 genotyped donors, around 76% fell within the Caucasian-associated ancestry cluster. Findings and caveats of the study: Only CMV serostatus was available as immune exposure information. A later analysis showed that HLA-associated TCR beta chains had undergone more clonal expansion than equally common others.

PCR was performed using 60 Vbeta and 13 Jbeta primers. TCRdb keeps only in-frame clones here, not all; method: immunoSEQ multiplex PCR. The data contain around 170,000 clones, roughly 85% of them singletons. Looked up from germline, CDR1 is SGHNT and CDR2 is YENEEA. V lost 5 bases and J 4 bases, leaving 8 bases between the germline ends. CDR3 length: 12 amino acids. Material: PBMCs. This chain uses TRBV11-3 with TRBJ1-1; maybe TRBD1 (6 bases). This sequence was found in a woman aged 35 to 49 in good health and CMV-seronegative. The CDR3 region is CASSLDSTEAFF. CDR3 sequence (DNA): TGTGCCAGCAGCCTGGACAGCACTGAAGCTTTCTTT.